This T cell receptor beta chain emerged from a study of HIV-infected patients and healthy controls. TCRdb ran MiXCR on the 5' RACE reads and lists one entry per CDR3 protein. The table has about 17,000 distinct CDR3 sequences, roughly 15% seen once; the top ten hold approximately 24%. This clonotype was counted at least ten times. Looked up from germline, CDR1 is DFQATT and CDR2 is SNEGSKA (reference sequence). Losses at the gene ends were 0 bases for V and 6 bases for J; bases not matched to a gene: 8. The CDR3 spans 14 residues. The chain is built from TRBV20-1 and TRBJ2-7; 7 bases match TRBD1. The receptor comes from a human donor in good health. The sample was CD8+ T cells from blood. This CDR3 reads CSAREGTEPFEQYF. The CDR3, as DNA: TGCAGTGCTAGAGAGGGGACAGAGCCTTTCGAGCAGTACTTC.